The 16 T cell receptor beta chains in this list originate from one sample, sequenced in a study of T cell responses to AZD1222 COVID-19 vaccine (dated by TCRdb to the early 2020s). The time point label, read with the paper, signifies: baseline before first vaccination. The library was made by the immunoSEQ multiplex PCR assay. TCRdb obtained this table from immuneACCESS and retained in-frame rearrangements with V and J assigned. These tables miss some clones; where compared with another copy, unresolved V genes account for less than half of the shortfall, and the remainder is unexplained. This sample gives 140,000 to 150,000 clones in total; 92% of them show up just once. Over 3% of the sample lies in the top ten. The sequencing used peripheral blood, collected on day 0 of AZD1222 vaccination. The source of these receptors is an adult in good health.

The genes are TRBV11-2 and TRBJ1-1; a weak D match, TRBD1 (5 bases). With 3 bases removed from V and 1 base from J, the gap between germline ends came to 6 bases. The CDR3 is made up of 13 amino acids. Germline values: CDR1 SGHAT, CDR2 FQNNGV. This CDR3 is CASSLTENTEAFF. In nucleotides, the CDR3 is TGTGCCAGCAGCTTGACAGAGAACACTGAAGCTTTCTTT. The whole variable domain, remainder taken from reference TRBV11-2 and TRBJ1-1, is EAGVAQSPRYKIIEKRQSVAFWCNPISGHATLYWYQQILGQGPKLLIQFQNNGVVDDSQLPKDRFSAERLKGVDSTLKIQPAKLEDSAVYLCASSLTENTEAFFGQGTRLTVV.

V usage is TRBV5-1 and J usage is TRBJ2-1, with 12 bases aligning to TRBD1. Germline lookup yields CDR1 SGHRS and CDR2 YFSETQ. The CDR3 runs 16 residues. V shed 4 bases and J 7 bases; nucleotides not matched to a gene: 9. The CDR3 is CASSHRGQGAWNEQFF. CDR3 bases: TGCGCCAGCAGCCACCGGGGACAGGGGGCTTGGAATGAGCAGTTCTTC.

The table lists this clone with a count of one. The V and J genes are TRBV6-5 and TRBJ1-1; D call uncertain. Germline CDR1 MNHEY, CDR2 SVGAGI. Trimming left V 2 bases short and J 1 base short, with 14 bases between. CDR3 length: 16 amino acids. Written as DNA, the CDR3 is TGTGCCAGCAGTTACAGGCAGACCAAGAGGAACACTGAAGCTTTCTTT. Its translation: CASSYRQTKRNTEAFF.

Here the CDR3 reads CASTGGNTGELFF. The CDR3 bases are TGTGCCAGCACAGGGGGGAACACCGGGGAGCTGTTTTTT. V and J are TRBV2 and TRBJ2-2, with 7 bases matching TRBD1. The germline CDR1 and CDR2 sequences are SNHLY and FYNNEI. V lost 7 bases, J lost 1 base, and 0 bases stayed unmatched. The CDR3 has 13 residues.

The chain uses TRBV28 and TRBJ2-7; possible D gene TRBD2, 5 bases. The ends were cut back, 6 bases at V and 2 bases at J, with 20 bases in the middle. The CDR3 is 16 residues long. The germline CDR1 and CDR2 sequences are MDHEN and SYDVKM. The CDR3 region has the DNA TGTGCCAGCAGGGAAATACGGGGTCTGTTGGCCTACGAGCAGTACTTC. It translates to CASREIRGLLAYEQYF.

The genes are TRBV7-3 and TRBJ2-1; 11 bases fit TRBD2. The CDR3 length is 17 residues. CDR1 SGHTA and CDR2 FQGTGA come from the germline V gene. With V trimmed by 5 bases and J by 6 bases, 12 bases remained unmatched. This chain's CDR3 is CASSPTRRLAGSNEQFF. CDR3 nucleotide sequence: TGTGCCAGCAGCCCTACCCGCCGACTAGCGGGATCCAATGAGCAGTTCTTC.

V usage is TRBV28 and J usage is TRBJ1-1; D uncertain. Trimming took 10 bases from V and 0 from J, leaving 15 bases between them. This CDR3 spans 14 amino acids. Per germline, CDR1 MDHEN and CDR2 SYDVKM. In nucleotides, the CDR3 is TGTGCCATAACCGGAAGGCGGTTGAACACTGAAGCTTTCTTT. Translated, it gives CAITGRRLNTEAFF.

The J gene is TRBJ2-1, the V gene TRBV6-5; perhaps TRBD2 as D (5 bases). CDR1 is MNHEY and CDR2 is SVGAGI in the germline V gene. The CDR3 runs 15 residues. The ends were cut back, 2 bases at V and 1 base at J, with 9 bases in the middle. The CDR3: CASSYLGESYNEQFF. The CDR3 DNA reads as TGTGCCAGCAGTTACCTCGGGGAGTCCTACAATGAGCAGTTCTTC.

A remark on this clone: One junction end does not reproduce the germline sequence, and a read error may be involved. The chain joins TRBV3-1 (or the pseudogene TRBV3-2) to TRBJ1-2; D gene unclear. The CDR3 is made up of 11 amino acids. Germline CDR1 is LGHDT and CDR2 is YNNKEL (reference sequence). The CDR3, as DNA: TGTGCCAGCAGCCAAGATGAAGTGGCGAACTTC. Amino acids: CASSQDEVANF.

The rearrangement joins TRBV19 to TRBJ1-5, with D possibly matching TRBD1 (6 bases). The CDR3 runs to 15 residues. CDR1 and CDR2 (germline): LNHDA, SQIVND (reference sequence). Trimming shortened V by 6 bases and J by 2 bases, and 14 bases separated the two germline ends. CDR3 sequence reads: CASSYLQGGNQPQHF. The CDR3 bases are TGTGCCAGTAGCTACCTACAGGGTGGCAATCAGCCCCAGCATTTT.

The V call is TRBV5-6, the J call TRBJ2-1; tentatively, D is TRBD2 (5 bases). The CDR3 contains 15 residues. V lost 4 bases, J lost 2 bases, and 13 bases lay in between. Germline V gene data show CDR1 as SGHDT and CDR2 as YYEEEE. The CDR3 sequence: CASSLGRAAYNEQFF. CDR3 sequence (DNA): TGTGCCAGCAGCCTTGGGCGGGCGGCCTACAATGAGCAGTTCTTC.

The genes are TRBV6-6 and TRBJ1-1, with TRBD1 matching over 9 bases. The CDR3 has 11 amino acids. Germline CDR1 is MNHNY and CDR2 is SVGAGI (reference sequence). Trimming took 6 bases from V and 10 from J; bases not matched to a gene: 3. Written as DNA, the CDR3 is TGTGCCAGCAGACAGGGGGCCGCAGCTTTCTTT. Protein sequence: CASRQGAAAFF.

The chain has TRBV12-3 or TRBV12-4 and TRBJ2-1, with unresolved D. This CDR3 contains 13 residues. Between the trimmed V and J ends, which lost 3 bases and 6 bases, there was a span of 9 bases. CDR3 DNA sequence: TGTGCCAGCAGTTTTGGGGTCCGCAATGAGCAGTTCTTC. This gives the protein CASSFGVRNEQFF.

The chain uses TRBV4-3 and TRBJ2-2, with TRBD1 matching over 7 bases. Per the germline V gene, CDR1 is LGHNA and CDR2 is YSLEER. This CDR3 region has 15 residues. After removal of 1 base from V and 7 bases from J, the junction contained 6 bases not matched to a gene. The DNA of the CDR3 is TGCGCCAGCAGCCAAGCAGCGACAGGGCACGGGGAGCTGTTTTTT. Translated: CASSQAATGHGELFF.

The chain links TRBV19 to TRBJ1-2; D is ambiguous. V gave up 6 bases and J gave up 3 bases, with 20 bases separating them. Germline V gene lookup returns CDR1 LNHDA and CDR2 SQIVND (reference sequence). This CDR3 has 16 amino acids. CDR3 DNA: TGTGCCAGTAGCCCCCTTAAGGGTATACTCGACTATGGCTACACCTTC. The encoded protein is CASSPLKGILDYGYTF.

This sequence joins TRBV19 and TRBJ1-6; 8 bases align to TRBD1. Germline assignment: CDR1 LNHDA and CDR2 SQIVND (reference sequence). There are 16 residues in the CDR3. Unmatched junction bases numbered 11, after V lost 3 bases and J lost 10 bases. CDR3 nucleotides: TGTGCCAGTAGTATGACAACAGGGGGACCGGGGTCACCCCTCCACTTT. The encoded protein is CASSMTTGGPGSPLHF. Full variable domain (rest looked up from reference TRBV19 and TRBJ1-6): DGGITQSPKYLFRKEGQNVTLSCEQNLNHDAMYWYRQDPGQGLRLIYYSQIVNDFQKGDIAEGYSVSREKKESFPLTVTSAQKNPTAFYLCASSMTTGGPGSPLHFGNGTRLTVT.